The present T cell receptor beta chain was sequenced within a study of T cell repertoires in aging, cancer and after chemotherapy. Study at large: The whole study produced a dataset of some 10 million TCR reads. General observations from the study: Compared with age-matched healthy donors, untreated hematological or solid cancer patients showed higher blood TCR clonality. Rebound thymic output was suggested by rising median generation probability during chemotherapy in each cancer cohort.

Rearranged V-D-J TRB sequences were amplified with a mixed TRB-A/B primer pool. Using its own MiXCR run on the multiplex PCR reads, TCRdb lists one record per CDR3 protein. The sample includes around 6,000 distinct CDR3 sequences, around 35% of them seen just once. TCR beta rearrangements were amplified from peripheral blood genomic DNA. In its sample, this clonotype was seen a few times. What it binds is unknown. Trimming stripped 7 bases from V and 7 bases from J, with 16 bases between. The CDR3 length is 13 residues. CDR1 is LNHDA, CDR2 SQIVND, per germline (reference sequence). V gene TRBV19 combines with J gene TRBJ2-5; no clear D gene. The sample taken for sequencing was blood. This receptor was obtained from a human donor with a blood cancer. Here the CDR3 reads CASTSDYAGTQYF. As DNA, the CDR3 is TGTGCCAGTACCTCGGATTACGCAGGGACCCAGTACTTC.